This TCR beta chain was observed in a study of blood T cell repertoires in COVID-19 (TCRdb year 2020). As for the study more broadly: The collaborator samples originated in the United States, Italy and Spain and spanned the acute and convalescent phases of COVID-19. Deeply sampled blood TCRbeta repertoires from subjects exposed to, actively infected with, or recovered from COVID-19 were included in the dataset. A de-identified subject ID, COVID-19 status, age in years and sex were almost always included in the sample metadata. The repertoires were released in a freely available public database meant as a resource for research on the immune response to SARS-CoV-2. The samples were drawn from two sources: the first 160 participants of the ongoing ImmuneRACE study, and some 1,300 subjects contributed by 6 global collaborators. HLA class I and class II types, where available, came from metadata supplied by the sample provider rather than from assay-based typing. The material from the prospective study consisted of cDNA or gDNA derived from T cells, B-cell-depleted T cells, or PBMCs. The research as a whole found: Clinical and demographic metadata were provided uncurated, with the amount varying by source and participant.

Concerning this clone: Its antigen is not yet known. No much larger clonotype is one base removed from it; base qualities were not supplied.

The immunoSEQ Assay, a bias-controlled multiplex PCR, was used to amplify TCRbeta CDR3 regions from genomic DNA. On the study's bioinformatics: The number of nucleated cells in each sample was estimated by amplification of reference gene primers within the assay. To quantify the absolute abundance of each unique TCRbeta CDR3 rearrangement, sequence reads were collapsed and filtered. For each sample, productive Simpson clonality was calculated by taking the square root of Simpson's diversity index across productive rearrangements. The table comes from immuneACCESS by way of TCRdb, which keeps in-frame sequences with V and J called. Part of the clones is missing from these tables; in studies checked, under half for an unresolved V gene and the rest for unknown reasons. V and J calls and clone size come straight from that table; D and trimming were deduced from the DNA. The sample data list 200,000 to 300,000 clones, and about 89% of these were observed just once. The ten largest clones capture roughly 1.6% of the sample.

Another Seattle source contributed samples from volunteer blood donors who had recovered from COVID-19. Whole blood was collected in K2EDTA tubes by collaborating institutions according to the institutions' own protocols. For TCRbeta analysis, collaborators shipped samples as frozen whole blood, isolated PBMCs, or DNA extracted from either of those sample types. The source material was peripheral blood. The source of this sequence is an older woman who had recovered from COVID-19.

The nucleotide sequence reads as follows: TGCGCCAGCAGCTGGCTACCCGGGACAGGGACCACCGGGGAGCTGTTTTTT. It codes for CASSWLPGTGTTGELFF. The chain joins TRBV5-1 to TRBJ2-2, with 9 bases matching TRBD1. V is cut back by 3 bases and J by 4 bases, with 10 bases in the junction unmatched. CDR1 and CDR2, per the germline V gene, are SGHRS and YFSETQ. The cysteine opens and the phenylalanine closes a CDR3 of 17 amino acids. The sequence is cut down to CDR3 DNA, 51 bases in frame from base 1. The full variable domain, with segments outside the CDR3 supplied by the reference TRBV5-1 and TRBJ2-2 proteins, appears as KAGVTQTPRYLIKTRGQQVTLSCSPISGHRSVSWYQQTPGQGLQFLFEYFSETQRNKGNFPGRFSGRQFSNSRSEMNVSTLELGDSALYLCASSWLPGTGTTGELFFGEGSRLTVL.